The entry below gives a single TCR beta chain sequence along with its context. These data are taken from a study of blood T cell repertoires in COVID-19. As originally analysed: The assay estimated nucleated cells by amplifying reference gene primers. Method: immunoSEQ multiplex PCR; TCRdb's copy keeps in-frame clones and lacks some. From that table come the V and J calls and clone size; the DNA was used to work out D and trimming. The sample gives approximately 160,000 clones, about 79% of which show up once; approximately 7.1% is in the top ten. The CDR3 extends over 17 amino acids. CDR1 is LGHDT and CDR2 is YNNKEL in the germline V gene (reference sequence). The V gene lost 1 base and the J gene lost 5 bases, with 17 bases spanning the gap.

Sequencing was performed on peripheral blood. This sequence originates from a woman in her fifties or sixties in a cohort sampled during active or convalescent COVID-19. This rearrangement joins TRBV3-1 (or the pseudogene TRBV3-2) to TRBJ2-2; D is uncertain. The CDR3 spells CASSQAPTGSETGELFF. CDR3 nucleotides: TGTGCCAGCAGCCAAGCCCCAACCGGCAGCGAAACCGGGGAGCTGTTTTTT.